This is a list of T cell receptor beta chains from one sample in a study of shared clonotypes between healthy human individuals. TCRdb's copy holds only in-frame clones and misses some; the assay was immunoSEQ multiplex PCR. Among under 2.5 million clones listed, around 93% were seen once. Material for sequencing was naive CD4+ T cells from PBMCs. The receptor set was obtained from a man between 18 and 29 years old in good health. Some clones in this sample may be carry-over from other donors' samples. The CDR3 runs from the conserved cysteine through the conserved F or W. A D gene is named only where the DNA matches it firmly. Part of the rows lack a size; the others show once, few, many or a class for expanded clones.

TRBJ2-1 | NA | TRBV29-1 | TRBD1 | CSVARTGEDEQFF | TGCAGCGTTGCCAGGACAGGGGAGGATGAGCAGTTCTTC
TRBJ2-7 | NA | TRBV2 | TRBD1 | CASSRQGEREQYF | TGTGCCAGCAGCCGACAGGGAGAGAGAGAGCAGTACTTC
TRBJ1-5 | NA | TRBV28 | NA | CASSSGRPQHF | TGTGCCAGCAGTTCCGGGCGGCCCCAGCATTTT
TRBJ2-2 | NA | TRBV11-2 | TRBD2 | CASSWRGLAENTGELFF | TGTGCCAGCAGCTGGCGGGGACTAGCGGAAAACACCGGGGAGCTGTTTTTT
TRBJ1-5 | NA | TRBV6-5 | NA | CASSYSRSNQPQHF | TGTGCCAGCAGTTACTCAAGGAGCAATCAGCCCCAGCATTTT
TRBJ1-5 | NA | TRBV9 | NA | CASSPDPRQPQHF | TGTGCCAGCAGCCCAGACCCCCGGCAGCCCCAGCATTTT
TRBJ1-2 | NA | TRBV19 | TRBD1 | CASRNVGTGIENYGYTF | TGTGCCAGTAGAAACGTCGGGACAGGGATCGAAAACTATGGCTACACCTTC
TRBJ1-2 | few | TRBV18 | NA | CASSLGQGLSDIYGYTF | TGTGCCAGCTCCCTGGGGCAGGGGCTTTCGGATATCTATGGCTACACCTTC
TRBJ1-2 | few | TRBV10-3 | NA | CAIRESPGYTF | TGTGCCATCAGAGAGAGCCCAGGCTACACCTTC
TRBJ2-7 | NA | TRBV28 | TRBD1 | CASQSDRGMRTYEQYF | TGTGCCAGCCAATCGGACAGGGGCATGCGAACATACGAGCAGTACTTC
TRBJ1-2 | NA | TRBV20-1 | NA | CSVGGLYGYTF | TGCAGTGTGGGCGGCCTCTATGGCTACACCTTC
TRBJ2-7 | NA | TRBV10-3 | NA | CAISSTGTEQYF | TGTGCCATCAGTTCTACAGGGACCGAGCAGTACTTC
TRBJ2-1 | NA | TRBV11-2 | TRBD2 | CASSRGLAGGSAYNEQFF | TGTGCCAGCAGCCGCGGACTAGCGGGAGGGAGCGCTTACAATGAGCAGTTCTTC
TRBJ2-5 | NA | TRBV11-2 | NA | CASSRIRGETQYF | TGTGCCAGCAGTAGGATTCGAGGAGAGACCCAGTACTTC
TRBJ2-1 | once | TRBV2 | NA | CASSLLQANNEQFF | TGTGCCAGCAGTCTGCTCCAGGCGAACAATGAGCAGTTCTTC
TRBJ2-6 | NA | TRBV5-4 | TRBD1 | CASSATGGSGANVLTF | TGTGCCAGCAGCGCGACAGGGGGCTCAGGGGCCAACGTCCTGACTTTC
TRBJ2-1 | NA | TRBV5-1 | TRBD2 | CASSLGPAGVQNEQFF | TGCGCCAGCAGCTTGGGTCCGGCGGGGGTCCAGAATGAGCAGTTCTTC
TRBJ2-5 | NA | TRBV29-1 | NA | CSVRTEGTQYF | TGCAGCGTTCGCACCGAGGGGACCCAGTACTTC
TRBJ2-1 | NA | TRBV5-1 | TRBD2 | CASSWLAGGYNEQFF | TGCGCCAGCAGCTGGCTAGCGGGAGGCTACAATGAGCAGTTCTTC
TRBJ2-3 | NA | TRBV2 | NA | CASSDMATPSTDTQYF | TGTGCCAGCAGTGATATGGCAACACCTAGCACAGATACGCAGTATTTT
TRBJ1-5 | NA | TRBV5-6 | NA | CASSTGITQPQHF | TGTGCCAGCAGCACAGGGATTACTCAGCCCCAGCATTTT
TRBJ2-7 | NA | TRBV19 | NA | CASSIALNWNDRLYEQYF | TGTGCCAGTAGTATAGCCCTCAACTGGAATGATCGCCTCTACGAGCAGTACTTC
TRBJ2-7 | once | TRBV6-5 | NA | CASSYSSPRPSYEQYF | TGTGCCAGCAGTTACTCGAGTCCACGGCCTAGCTACGAGCAGTACTTC
TRBJ2-2 | once | TRBV28 | NA | CASSFWANTGELFF | TGTGCCAGCAGTTTTTGGGCGAACACCGGGGAGCTGTTTTTT
TRBJ2-3 | NA | TRBV6-6 | TRBD2 | CASSYGIAGRTDTQYF | TGTGCCAGCAGTTACGGAATAGCGGGCCGCACAGATACGCAGTATTTT
TRBJ2-7 | NA | TRBV11-2 | NA | CASSPVLGSRSYEQYF | TGTGCCAGCAGCCCAGTACTTGGTAGCAGATCCTACGAGCAGTACTTC
TRBJ2-1 | NA | TRBV11-3 | TRBD1 | CASSPQQGKLSEQFF | TGTGCCAGCAGCCCGCAACAGGGGAAGTTGAGTGAGCAGTTCTTC
TRBJ2-5 | NA | TRBV5-1 | TRBD2 | CASSQGLAGVVGETQYF | TGCGCCAGCAGCCAAGGACTAGCGGGAGTTGTAGGAGAGACCCAGTACTTC
TRBJ2-3 | NA | TRBV27 | NA | CASSLIWGSADTQYF | TGTGCCAGCAGTTTAATCTGGGGCTCGGCAGATACGCAGTATTTT